This passage covers 25 T cell receptor beta chains from one sample sequenced in a study of blood T cell repertoires in COVID-19. Assay: immunoSEQ multiplex PCR; the TCRdb copy retains only in-frame clones and omits some. Here the sample spans 80,000 or so clones, about 85% being singletons. Input material: peripheral blood. The receptors shown here come from a man aged 55 to 70 with COVID-19, enrolled during active disease.

The J gene is TRBJ2-7, the V gene TRBV19; tentative D call: TRBD1 (8 bases). Trimming shortened V by 2 bases and J by 3 bases, and 14 bases separated the two germline ends. The CDR3 length is 15 residues. Germline V gives CDR1 LNHDA, CDR2 SQIVND (reference sequence). The CDR3 is CASSILGGTGYEQYF. The CDR3 coding sequence is TGTGCCAGTAGTATATTGGGGGGGACAGGCTACGAGCAGTACTTC.

J is TRBJ2-7 and V is TRBV27, with TRBD2 matching over 7 bases. The CDR3 has 16 residues. The V gene end was trimmed by 6 bases and the J gene end by 7 bases; junction bases not matched to a gene: 18. CDR1 is MNHEY and CDR2 is SMNVEV in the germline V gene (reference sequence). CDR3 in amino acids: CASRHLTGTTSREQYF. Written as DNA, the CDR3 is TGTGCCAGCAGACATCTCACCGGGACTACCAGTCGGGAGCAGTACTTC.

V is TRBV5-4 and J is TRBJ1-1; no firm D call. Germline V gene data show CDR1 as SGHNT and CDR2 as YYREEE (reference sequence). The CDR3 length is 16 residues. V was trimmed by 4 bases and J by 5 bases, leaving 21 bases between them. The DNA of the CDR3 is TGTGCCAGCAGCACGAATCGGGTGGAGGTCGCAACTGAAGCTTTCTTT. It codes for CASSTNRVEVATEAFF.

J is TRBJ2-5 and V is TRBV5-1, with D unresolved. The CDR3 totals 14 residues. V gave up 2 bases and J gave up 1 base, with 9 bases separating them. Germline CDR1 SGHRS, CDR2 YFSETQ. The CDR3 nucleotides are TGCGCCAGCAGCTTTCCCCTAAGCCAAGAGACCCAGTACTTC. Translating gives CASSFPLSQETQYF.

This chain links TRBV6-2 or TRBV6-3 with TRBJ1-5; possible D gene TRBD1, 5 bases. There are 15 residues in the CDR3. The V gene's germline CDR1 is MNHEY and CDR2 SVGEGT. V lost 0 bases and J lost 3, with 9 bases in between. The DNA of the CDR3 is TGTGCCAGCAGTTACTCGGGGCACCTCAATCAGCCCCAGCATTTT. It yields the protein CASSYSGHLNQPQHF.

This chain connects TRBV30 to TRBJ1-4; D possibly corresponds to TRBD1 (5 bases). Germline V gene data show CDR1 as GTSNPN and CDR2 as SVGIG (reference sequence). Trimming cost V 0 bases and J 2 bases, with 10 bases left between them. The length of the CDR3 is 15 residues. This CDR3 reads CAWSVPRGTNEKLFF. CDR3 DNA: TGTGCCTGGAGTGTACCGCGGGGGACTAATGAAAAACTGTTTTTT.

V and J are TRBV28 and TRBJ1-5; D gene ambiguous. Germline V gene lookup returns CDR1 MDHEN and CDR2 SYDVKM. V was pared by 3 bases and J by 5 bases, with 8 bases between. The CDR3 has 13 residues. CDR3 sequence (DNA): TGTGCCAGCAGTTTCCTCGGGGATCAGCCCCAGCATTTT. Encoded protein: CASSFLGDQPQHF.

The CDR3 here is CASSGTGGGEKLFF. For the CDR3, the DNA is TGTGCCAGTAGTGGGACAGGGGGGGGTGAAAAACTGTTTTTT. This sequence joins TRBV19 and TRBJ1-4, with TRBD1 matching over 11 bases. After removal of 5 bases from V and 7 bases from J, the junction contained 3 bases not matched to a gene. CDR3 length: 14 amino acids. Germline loops: CDR1 LNHDA, CDR2 SQIVND (reference sequence).

The CDR3 DNA reads TGTGCCAGCAGCCAGATAGGGTGGGAGGACACTGAAGCTTTCTTT. It is translated as CASSQIGWEDTEAFF. V and J are TRBV7-3 and TRBJ1-1; D unclear. Germline V gives CDR1 SGHTA, CDR2 FQGTGA. V lost 5 bases to trimming and J lost 3 bases, with 16 bases between them. The CDR3 loop spans 15 amino acids. The entire variable domain, with the rest obtained from reference TRBV7-3 and TRBJ1-1, is as follows: GAGVSQTPSNKVTEKGKYVELRCDPISGHTALYWYRQSLGQGPEFLIYFQGTGAADDSGLPNDRFFAVRPEGSVSTLKIQRTERGDSAVYLCASSQIGWEDTEAFFGQGTRLTVV.

This rearrangement joins TRBV27 to TRBJ2-5; D possibly corresponds to TRBD1 (5 bases). CDR1 and CDR2 (germline): MNHEY, SMNVEV (reference sequence). The CDR3 is 14 residues long. V lost 4 bases to trimming and J lost 4 bases, with 13 bases between them. The CDR3 coding sequence is TGTGCCAGCAGTTCCAGGGCTTTGGGAGAGACCCAGTACTTC. Encoded protein: CASSSRALGETQYF.

This chain joins TRBV18 and TRBJ1-1; D unclear. Germline assignment: CDR1 KGHSH and CDR2 LQKENI. This CDR3 has 15 amino acids. Trimming shortened V by 2 bases and J by 4 bases, and 14 bases separated the two germline ends. The chain's CDR3 is CASSPFGVGSTEAFF. The CDR3 nucleotides read TGTGCCAGCTCACCATTCGGGGTTGGAAGCACTGAAGCTTTCTTT. The complete variable domain, with remaining parts taken from reference TRBV18 and TRBJ1-1, reads NAGVMQNPRHLVRRRGQEARLRCSPMKGHSHVYWYRQLPEEGLKFMVYLQKENIIDESGMPKERFSAEFPKEGPSILRIQQVVRGDSAAYFCASSPFGVGSTEAFFGQGTRLTVV.

This chain links TRBV6-4 with TRBJ2-1; D perhaps matches TRBD2 (5 bases). The CDR3 spans 13 residues. V lost 6 bases to trimming and J lost 14 bases, with 20 bases between them. The germline CDR1 and CDR2 sequences are MRHNA and SNTAGT. The CDR3 coding sequence is TGTGCCAGCAGGCCCCGAAAGACTCAGGAGGAGTTCTTC. It yields the protein CASRPRKTQEEFF.

In this sample, this clone turned up once. This chain links TRBV5-1 with TRBJ1-6, with D maybe TRBD1 (6 bases). CDR3 length: 14 amino acids. V was clipped by 6 bases and J by 9 bases, with 16 bases between them. Looked up from germline, CDR1 is SGHRS and CDR2 is YFSETQ. DNA for the CDR3: TGCGCCAGCACCTCGGGACAAGAAAGTTCACCCCTCCACTTT. Translation: CASTSGQESSPLHF.

This clone was observed once. The chain combines TRBV5-1 with TRBJ2-1; tentatively, D is TRBD2 (5 bases). Deletions cut 4 bases from V and 0 bases from J, with 11 bases between. This CDR3 is built from 15 residues. The germline gives CDR1 SGHRS, CDR2 YFSETQ. Here the CDR3 DNA reads TGCGCCAGCAGCCCTAGCCTTAGCTCCTACAATGAGCAGTTCTTC. It is translated as CASSPSLSSYNEQFF.

V and J are TRBV3-1 (or the pseudogene TRBV3-2) and TRBJ2-3; TRBD2 matches 10 bases. The V segment lost 4 bases and the J segment 1 base; nucleotides outside the gene matches: 2. CDR3 length: 15 amino acids. Per germline, CDR1 LGHDT and CDR2 YNNKEL (reference sequence). The CDR3 loop is CASSLGTSGTDTQYF. The CDR3 region has the DNA TGTGCCAGCAGCCTCGGGACTAGCGGCACAGATACGCAGTATTTT.

This clone was seen a handful of times. This sequence joins TRBV5-4 and TRBJ2-5; the D gene is possibly TRBD1 (5 bases). The CDR3 consists of 14 residues. V lost 0 bases, J lost 0 bases, and 6 bases lay in between. CDR1 and CDR2 (germline): SGHNT, YYREEE (reference sequence). This chain's CDR3 is CASSLDRYQETQYF. The CDR3 region has the DNA TGTGCCAGCAGCTTGGACAGGTACCAAGAGACCCAGTACTTC.

The genes are TRBV5-4 and TRBJ2-1; 8 bases map to TRBD2. The CDR3 contains 15 residues. The ends lost 0 bases at V and 1 base at J; junction bases unmatched: 0. Looked up from germline, CDR1 is SGHNT and CDR2 is YYREEE (reference sequence). CDR3 bases: TGTGCCAGCAGCTTGGTAGCGGGATCCTACAATGAGCAGTTCTTC. Protein: CASSLVAGSYNEQFF.

The chain combines TRBV6-5 with TRBJ1-2; TRBD1 is a possible D gene (5 bases). The CDR3 consists of 11 residues. CDR1 and CDR2 (germline): MNHEY, SVGAGI. With 6 bases removed from V and 5 bases from J, the gap between germline ends came to 7 bases. The CDR3 DNA sequence: TGTGCCAGCAGCCCAGGGTATGGCTACACCTTC. Its translation: CASSPGYGYTF.

This chain joins TRBV7-9 and TRBJ2-7; TRBD1 agrees at 7 bases. Trimming cost V 4 bases and J 7 bases; bases outside gene matches: 13. CDR3 size: 15 residues. The V gene's germline CDR1 is SEHNR and CDR2 FQNEAQ (reference sequence). The CDR3 is CASSSEEGAPGEQYF. In DNA, the CDR3 is TGTGCCAGCAGCTCCGAAGAGGGGGCGCCGGGAGAGCAGTACTTC.

This sequence joins TRBV2 and TRBJ2-5, with TRBD1 matching over 9 bases. The V and J ends lost 0 bases and 7 bases, in that order; junction bases with no gene match: 18. Germline V gene sequence: CDR1 SNHLY, CDR2 FYNNEI. The CDR3 extends over 19 amino acids. The CDR3 nucleotides read TGTGCCAGCAGTGAAGCGCTTATCGGACAGGGGTTGGGGAGGGGGACCCAGTACTTC. Protein product: CASSEALIGQGLGRGTQYF.

The chain is built from TRBV6-5 and TRBJ1-1; the D gene is possibly TRBD1 (5 bases). The CDR3 extends over 15 amino acids. The ends were cut back, 6 bases at V and 2 bases at J, with 16 bases in the middle. The germline CDR1 and CDR2 sequences are MNHEY and SVGAGI. DNA for the CDR3: TGTGCCAGCAGGCTAATAGGGGCATCAAACACTGAAGCTTTCTTT. Encoded protein: CASRLIGASNTEAFF.

The CDR3 DNA reads TGTGCCAGCAGTCCGGGACAGGGCACAGATACGCAGTATTTT. This gives the protein CASSPGQGTDTQYF. This chain uses TRBV6-5 with TRBJ2-3, with TRBD1 identical over 8 bases. The germline gives CDR1 MNHEY, CDR2 SVGAGI. The CDR3 has 14 residues. Unmatched junction bases numbered 2, after V lost 5 bases and J lost 1 base.

The chain is built from TRBV4-1 and TRBJ2-2; tentative D call: TRBD2 (6 bases). The CDR3 loop spans 17 amino acids. Germline CDR1 is MGHRA and CDR2 is YSYEKL. The germline V and J ends were trimmed by 0 bases and 2 bases, with 13 bases remaining between them. CDR3: CASSQEAAGFNTGELFF. The CDR3 DNA reads TGCGCCAGCAGCCAAGAAGCTGCGGGATTTAACACCGGGGAGCTGTTTTTT.

The chain recombines TRBV14 with TRBJ2-3, with D tentatively TRBD2 (6 bases). The germline gives CDR1 SGHDN, CDR2 FVKESK. Trimming took 2 bases from V and 4 from J, leaving 16 bases between them. CDR3 size: 16 residues. The chain's CDR3 is CASSQPLGRGSDTQYF. CDR3 DNA: TGTGCCAGCAGCCAACCATTGGGTCGGGGGTCAGATACGCAGTATTTT.

Here the CDR3 reads CASQREHSGELFF. The CDR3 coding sequence is TGTGCCAGCCAGCGAGAACATTCCGGGGAGCTGTTTTTT. The chain combines TRBV2 with TRBJ2-2; no clear D. This CDR3 region has 13 residues. CDR1 SNHLY and CDR2 FYNNEI come from the germline V gene. V lost 8 bases, J lost 6 bases, and 13 bases lay in between.